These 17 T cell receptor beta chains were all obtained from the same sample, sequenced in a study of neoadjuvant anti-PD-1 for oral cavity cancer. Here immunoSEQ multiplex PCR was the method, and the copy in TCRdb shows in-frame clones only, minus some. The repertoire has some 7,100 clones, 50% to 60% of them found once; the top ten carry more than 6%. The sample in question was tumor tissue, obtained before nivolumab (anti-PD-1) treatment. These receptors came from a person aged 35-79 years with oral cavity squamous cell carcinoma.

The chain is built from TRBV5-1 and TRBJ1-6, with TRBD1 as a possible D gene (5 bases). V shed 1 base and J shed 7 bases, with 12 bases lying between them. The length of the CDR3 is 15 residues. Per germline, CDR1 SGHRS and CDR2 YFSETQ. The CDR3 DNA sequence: TGCGCCAGCAGCTTGTCCAGGGCGAGCAATTCACCCCTCCACTTT. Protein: CASSLSRASNSPLHF. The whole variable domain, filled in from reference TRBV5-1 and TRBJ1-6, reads KAGVTQTPRYLIKTRGQQVTLSCSPISGHRSVSWYQQTPGQGLQFLFEYFSETQRNKGNFPGRFSGRQFSNSRSEMNVSTLELGDSALYLCASSLSRASNSPLHFGNGTRLTVT.

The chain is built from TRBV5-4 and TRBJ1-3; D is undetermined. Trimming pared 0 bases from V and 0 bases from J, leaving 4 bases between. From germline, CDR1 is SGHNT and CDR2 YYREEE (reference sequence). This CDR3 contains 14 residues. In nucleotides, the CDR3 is TGTGCCAGCAGCTTGGACATCTCTGGAAACACCATATATTTT. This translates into CASSLDISGNTIYF.

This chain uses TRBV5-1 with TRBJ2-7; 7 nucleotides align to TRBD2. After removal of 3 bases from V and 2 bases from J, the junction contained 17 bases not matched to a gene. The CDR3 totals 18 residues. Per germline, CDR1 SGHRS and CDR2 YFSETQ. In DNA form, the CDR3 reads TGCGCCAGCAGCTCGCGGTCGGAGGGAGGGCCATTTGCCTACGAGCAGTACTTC. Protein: CASSSRSEGGPFAYEQYF.

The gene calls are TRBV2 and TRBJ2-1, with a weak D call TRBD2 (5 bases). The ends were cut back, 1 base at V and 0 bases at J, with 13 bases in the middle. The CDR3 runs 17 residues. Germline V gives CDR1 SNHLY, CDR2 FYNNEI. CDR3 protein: CASSEGVLGSSYNEQFF. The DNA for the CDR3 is TGTGCCAGCAGTGAAGGCGTTCTGGGGAGCTCCTACAATGAGCAGTTCTTC. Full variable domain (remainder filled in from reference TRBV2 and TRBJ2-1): EPEVTQTPSHQVTQMGQEVILRCVPISNHLYFYWYRQILGQKVEFLVSFYNNEISEKSEIFDDQFSVERPDGSNFTLKIRSTKLEDSAMYFCASSEGVLGSSYNEQFFGPGTRLTVL.

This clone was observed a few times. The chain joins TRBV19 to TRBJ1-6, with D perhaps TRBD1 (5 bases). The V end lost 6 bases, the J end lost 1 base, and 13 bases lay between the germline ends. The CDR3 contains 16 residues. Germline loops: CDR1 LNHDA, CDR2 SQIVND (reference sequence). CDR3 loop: CASRVRGRSYNSPLHF. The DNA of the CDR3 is TGTGCCAGTAGGGTTCGGGGACGGTCCTATAATTCACCCCTCCACTTT.

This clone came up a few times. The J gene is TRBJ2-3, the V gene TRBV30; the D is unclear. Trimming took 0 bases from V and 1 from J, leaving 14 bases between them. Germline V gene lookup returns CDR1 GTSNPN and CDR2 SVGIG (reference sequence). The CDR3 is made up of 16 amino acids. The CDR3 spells CAWSVNLWRRTDTQYF. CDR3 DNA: TGTGCCTGGAGTGTAAACTTGTGGAGACGCACAGATACGCAGTATTTT.

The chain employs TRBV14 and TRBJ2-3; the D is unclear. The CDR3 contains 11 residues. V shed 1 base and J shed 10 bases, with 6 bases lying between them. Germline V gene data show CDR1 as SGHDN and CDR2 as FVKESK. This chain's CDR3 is CASSQVDSQYF. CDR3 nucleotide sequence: TGTGCCAGCAGCCAAGTCGACTCGCAGTATTTT.

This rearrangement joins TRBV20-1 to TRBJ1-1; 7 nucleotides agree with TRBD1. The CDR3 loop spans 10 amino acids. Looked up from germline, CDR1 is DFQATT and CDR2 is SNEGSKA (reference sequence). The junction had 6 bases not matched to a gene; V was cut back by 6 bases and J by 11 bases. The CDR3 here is CSAEDRRAFF. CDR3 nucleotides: TGCAGTGCGGAGGACAGGAGGGCTTTCTTT.

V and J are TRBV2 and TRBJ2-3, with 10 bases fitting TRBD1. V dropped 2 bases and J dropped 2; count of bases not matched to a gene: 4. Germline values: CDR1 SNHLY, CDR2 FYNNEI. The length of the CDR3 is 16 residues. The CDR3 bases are TGTGCCAGCAGTGAAATGGGACAGGGGATCACAGATACGCAGTATTTT. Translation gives CASSEMGQGITDTQYF.

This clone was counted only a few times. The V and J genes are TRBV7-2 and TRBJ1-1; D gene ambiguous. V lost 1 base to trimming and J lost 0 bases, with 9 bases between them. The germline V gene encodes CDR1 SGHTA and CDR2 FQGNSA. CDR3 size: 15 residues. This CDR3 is CASSLVQSMNTEAFF. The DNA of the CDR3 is TGTGCCAGCAGCTTAGTGCAGTCCATGAACACTGAAGCTTTCTTT.

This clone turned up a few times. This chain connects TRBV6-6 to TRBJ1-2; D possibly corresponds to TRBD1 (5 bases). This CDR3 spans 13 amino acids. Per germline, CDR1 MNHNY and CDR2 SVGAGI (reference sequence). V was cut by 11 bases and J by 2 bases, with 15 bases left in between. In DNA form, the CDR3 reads TGTGCCCATAGGGGAGGGGCCAACTATGGCTACACCTTC. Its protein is CAHRGGANYGYTF.

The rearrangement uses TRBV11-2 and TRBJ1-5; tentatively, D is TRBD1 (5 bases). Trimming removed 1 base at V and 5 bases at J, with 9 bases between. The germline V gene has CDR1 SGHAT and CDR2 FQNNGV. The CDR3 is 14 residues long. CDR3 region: CASSLGARDQPQHF. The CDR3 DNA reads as TGTGCCAGCAGCTTAGGGGCCAGGGATCAGCCCCAGCATTTT.

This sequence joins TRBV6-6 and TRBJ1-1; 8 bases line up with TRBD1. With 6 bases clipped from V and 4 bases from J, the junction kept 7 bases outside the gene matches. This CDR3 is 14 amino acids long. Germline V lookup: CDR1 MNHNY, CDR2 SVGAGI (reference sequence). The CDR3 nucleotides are TGTGCCAGCAGCTCCACAGGGGGGTCCACTGAAGCTTTCTTT. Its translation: CASSSTGGSTEAFF.

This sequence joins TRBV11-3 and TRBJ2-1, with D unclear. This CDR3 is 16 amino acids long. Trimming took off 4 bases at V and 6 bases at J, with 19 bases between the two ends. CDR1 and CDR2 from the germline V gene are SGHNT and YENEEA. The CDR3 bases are TGTGCCAGCAGCTCGACCGGGCAAACTACGGGCAATGAGCAGTTCTTC. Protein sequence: CASSSTGQTTGNEQFF.

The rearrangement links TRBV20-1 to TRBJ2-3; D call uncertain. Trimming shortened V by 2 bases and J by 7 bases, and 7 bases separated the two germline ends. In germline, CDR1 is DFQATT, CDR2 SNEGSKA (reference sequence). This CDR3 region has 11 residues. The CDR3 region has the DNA TGCAGTGCTAGACAGGCAAATACGCAGTATTTT. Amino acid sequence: CSARQANTQYF.

The CDR3 DNA is TGCGCCAGCAGTGAGTCGGCCCTCGGGGCGGACGGCTACACCTTC. As protein: CASSESALGADGYTF. This chain joins TRBV10-2 and TRBJ1-2; maybe TRBD1 (5 bases). The V gene lost 0 bases and the J gene lost 8 bases, with 16 bases spanning the gap. Germline CDR1 is WSHSY and CDR2 is SAAADI. The CDR3 runs 15 residues.

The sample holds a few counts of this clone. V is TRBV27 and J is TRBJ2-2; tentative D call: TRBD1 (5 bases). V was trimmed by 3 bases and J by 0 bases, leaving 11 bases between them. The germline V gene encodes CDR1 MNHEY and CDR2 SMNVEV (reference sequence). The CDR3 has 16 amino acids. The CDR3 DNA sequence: TGTGCCAGCAGTTTTCAAGGGGCAACGAACACCGGGGAGCTGTTTTTT. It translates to CASSFQGATNTGELFF.